This is a list of T cell receptor beta chains from one sample in a study of tumor and adjacent non-tumor tissue in lung cancer. One entry per CDR3 protein, called by TCRdb with MiXCR from the multiplex PCR reads. The sample records about 110,000 distinct CDR3 sequences, about 61% being singletons. Sequenced: distant non-tumor lung tissue. The receptor source for this set is a man in his sixties with non-small cell lung cancer. Both conserved end residues are part of each CDR3. Fields, in order: V gene, J gene, clone size, D gene, CDR3 DNA, CDR3 protein. D genes are given only for firm matches. A row's size may be missing; if present it is once, few, many or a size class.

V: TRBV11-3; J: TRBJ2-7; size: NA; D: TRBD1; DNA: TGTGCCAGCCGCAGGGGGCTAGAGGGAGTTGGCGAGCAGTACTTC; CDR3: CASRRGLEGVGEQYF
V: TRBV5-1; J: TRBJ1-2; size: few; D: TRBD1; DNA: TGCGCCAGCAGCCCGGCCTCCGGGACAGGAAGTTTCTATGGCTACACCTTC; CDR3: CASSPASGTGSFYGYTF
V: TRBV7-8; J: TRBJ1-1; size: NA; D: TRBD1; DNA: TGTGCCAGCAGCCCATTCGGCGGGGGGACAGGGAATAATGAAGCTTTCTTT; CDR3: CASSPFGGGTGNNEAFF
V: TRBV24-1; J: TRBJ2-2; size: many; D: TRBD2; DNA: TGTGCCACCAGTGGGGAGGGAATCCCCGGGGAGCTGTTTTTT; CDR3: CATSGEGIPGELFF
V: TRBV29-1; J: TRBJ1-1; size: many; D: TRBD1; DNA: TGCAGCGCCGGGACAGCAAACACTGAAGCTTTCTTT; CDR3: CSAGTANTEAFF
V: TRBV20-1; J: TRBJ2-2; size: many; D: NA; DNA: TGCAGTGCGCTGGGACAGAACACCGGGGAGCTGTTTTTT; CDR3: CSALGQNTGELFF
V: TRBV29-1; J: TRBJ2-1; size: NA; D: NA; DNA: TGCAGCGTTGAAGGAATTAGTTGGAGCAGTGGCAATGAGCAATTCTTC; CDR3: CSVEGISWSSGNEQFF
V: TRBV4-1; J: TRBJ2-3; size: many; D: NA; DNA: TGCGCCAGCAGCCAAGAACGGCCAAACACAGATACGCAGTACTTT; CDR3: CASSQERPNTDTQYF
V: TRBV6-5; J: TRBJ2-7; size: many; D: NA; DNA: TGTGCCAGCAGGAAGGGAGTCTCATACGAGCAGTACTTC; CDR3: CASRKGVSYEQYF
V: TRBV12-3/TRBV12-4; J: TRBJ2-2; size: many; D: NA; DNA: TGTGCCAGCAGTTTACAGGGGTGGTCCGGGGAGCTGTTTTTT; CDR3: CASSLQGWSGELFF
V: TRBV12-3/TRBV12-4; J: TRBJ1-5; size: many; D: NA; DNA: TGTGCCAGCAGTTTTCAAGGGGGCCAGCATTTT; CDR3: CASSFQGGQHF
V: TRBV29-1; J: TRBJ2-1; size: NA; D: NA; DNA: TGCAGCGGCCATGCCGGGGAATGTTGCAATGAGCAGTTCTTC; CDR3: CSGHAGECCNEQFF